This T cell receptor (beta chain) was found in a study of T cells in tuberculosis (dated by TCRdb to the late 2010s). With respect to the entire study: In the study, CD1B tetramers and high-throughput TCR immunosequencing were combined to characterize T cells specific for the mycobacterial lipid antigen glucose monomycolate (GMM).

CDR3 length: 15 amino acids, cysteine to phenylalanine. Of all the DNA, just the CDR3 is kept, 45 bases in frame from base 1. V is cut back by 3 bases and J by 1 base, with 6 bases in the junction unmatched. The germline V gene yields SGHRS for CDR1 and YFSETQ for CDR2. Concerning this clone itself: No qualities accompany the bases; no much larger clone lies one base away.

Thawed, overnight-rested PBMC were stained with GMM-loaded CD1B tetramer, a Live/Dead dye and anti-CD3, then sorted on a FACS Aria II. The CD1B tetramers were loaded with C32 glucose monomycolate that had been purified from Rhodococcus equi. Before cryopreservation, the PBMC used for tetramer sorting had been depleted of CD14-expressing monocytes for a separate study. Approximately 96,000 tetramer-negative cells were sorted from each donor and analyzed alongside the tetramer-positive cells. Antigen-specific T cells were sorted from several healthy South African adults using GMM-loaded CD1B tetramers. The paper as a whole reports these results and caveats: The stringent sort gate may have missed T cells binding the CD1B-GMM tetramer with low affinity.

Because TCR-alpha and TCR-beta chains were sequenced unpaired, no information on chain pairing was available. TCR libraries were generated with the immunoSEQ multiplex PCR assay, using TCR-beta and/or TCR-alpha/delta assays for each sample. The amplified TCR libraries were sequenced using the Illumina high-throughput platform. Processing in the source paper ran as follows. Clustering and dimensionality reduction were performed using pairwise TCRdist distances among GMM-specific receptors from ex vivo sorted or in vitro expanded T cells. Sequence motifs defined by gene usage and CDR3 content were tested for enrichment in tetramer-positive versus tetramer-negative populations. Here the immuneACCESS table is served through TCRdb, limited to in-frame sequences with V and J called. Missing clones are a known gap in these copies; in checked studies unresolved V genes cover under half, and the rest lacks a known reason. V and J calls and clone size are those listed in that table; D and trimming were worked out from the DNA. The table for this sample lists 85,000 to 100,000 clones; just over 90% of them were counted only once. The top ten clones comprise approximately 1.9% of the sample.

This receptor was identified in an adult woman with latent tuberculosis. Sample: CD1b-GMM tetramer-negative cells sorted from PBMCs. The sample's cell subset or site label, decoded: T cells not binding CD1B-GMM tetramer, sorted from same donor. The receptor chain draws on TRBV5-1 and TRBJ1-2; 7 bases in the junction line up with TRBD1. The DNA reads as follows: TGCGCCAGCAGCTCTAAGACAGGGTATAACTATGGCTACACCTTC. Translated, it gives CASSSKTGYNYGYTF. The CDR3, completed at both ends by the reference TRBV5-1 and TRBJ1-2 genes, gives the full variable domain KAGVTQTPRYLIKTRGQQVTLSCSPISGHRSVSWYQQTPGQGLQFLFEYFSETQRNKGNFPGRFSGRQFSNSRSEMNVSTLELGDSALYLCASSSKTGYNYGYTFGSGTRLTVV.